This T cell receptor (beta chain) was documented in a study of blood T cell repertoires in COVID-19. On the study more broadly: Donors in the United States, Italy and Spain gave samples during acute or convalescent COVID-19. Sources were T cells, B-cell-depleted T cells, or PBMCs; the material itself was cDNA or gDNA.

Enrolment of Seattle patients took place during active infection, and they were followed longitudinally. Authors' data handling: Reference gene primer amplification gave nucleated cell count estimates. Repertoires were generated with immunoSEQ multiplex PCR, while TCRdb's copy carries only in-frame clones and drops some. V and J calls and clone size follow that table, whereas D and trimming were derived from the DNA. There are tens of thousands of clones in the sample; approximately 86% occur only once, and approximately 3% lies in the top ten. Germline assignment: CDR1 MNHEY and CDR2 SMNVEV (reference sequence). V shed 2 bases and J 6 bases; nucleotides not matched to a gene: 5. The CDR3 runs to 15 residues.

The specimen was peripheral blood. The rearrangement links TRBV27 to TRBJ2-1; TRBD1 matches at 9 bases. The clonotype originates from a woman aged 80 or over with COVID-19, enrolled during active disease. Written as DNA, the CDR3 is TGTGCCAGCAGTTTAAGACAGGGGGGTGGCAATGAGCAGTTCTTC. Translation gives CASSLRQGGGNEQFF.